The present T cell receptor (beta chain) was sequenced within a study of OX40 agonist ivuxolimab in advanced cancers. CDR1 and CDR2 from the germline V gene are MNHEY and SMNVEV (reference sequence). V was pared by 6 bases and J by 2 bases, with 13 bases between. The CDR3 loop spans 14 amino acids. Study-level points and caveats: Nonresponders included some who also had low normalized T-cell clonal expansion. Near-lowest levels of clonal expansion characterized partial responders at 0.1-3.0 mg/kg.

On this clone: The antigen is not known.

Libraries were prepared by immunoSEQ multiplex PCR; TCRdb keeps only in-frame clonotypes and omits some of them. The repertoire holds around 82,000 clones, with 70% to 90% as singletons. V is TRBV27 and J is TRBJ1-2; tentative D call: TRBD1 (5 bases). This specimen consisted of CD4+ or CD8+ T cells sorted from blood, obtained in a trial of the OX40 agonist ivuxolimab. This receptor was taken from an adult with an advanced solid tumor such as melanoma, head and neck, liver or kidney cancer. The CDR3 spells CASSRRGPNYGYTF. The CDR3 DNA reads TGTGCCAGCAGCAGGAGGGGCCCAAACTATGGCTACACCTTC.